This TCR beta chain originates from a study of cytomegalovirus exposure and HLA in healthy donors. General study findings and limits: Most TCR sequences were rare, but some public TCRs occurred in many donors. Most TCR beta V segments were productive about 87% or about 30% of the time in an earlier analysis.

Germline V gene sequence: CDR1 MDHEN, CDR2 SYDVKM. Losses at the gene ends were 2 bases for V and 2 bases for J; bases not matched to a gene: 4. The CDR3 consists of 15 residues. PCR used 60 Vbeta primers and 13 Jbeta primers. This table comes from immunoSEQ multiplex PCR, and its TCRdb copy is limited to in-frame clones, with some not included. The sample has 130,000 to 150,000 clones, roughly 87% seen once. For this clone: Its antigen remains unknown.

This chain joins TRBV28 and TRBJ1-1; TRBD1 aligns across 8 bases. The sample comprised PBMCs. The sequence was collected from a man aged 25-45 years in good health and CMV-seropositive. The CDR3 sequence is CASSLRDRRNTEAFF. In DNA form, the CDR3 reads TGTGCCAGCAGTTTACGGGACAGGAGAAACACTGAAGCTTTCTTT.